The 17 T cell receptor beta chains given below trace back to one sample, sequenced in a study of cytomegalovirus exposure and HLA in healthy donors (TCRdb year 2017). Library prep was done by the immunoSEQ multiplex PCR assay. For the multiplex PCR, a mixture combining 60 forward primers for TCR Vbeta segments and 13 reverse primers for TCR Jbeta segments was used. TCRdb re-hosts the immuneACCESS table, in-frame sequences only. Its copies lack some clones; in the studies checked, an unresolved V gene accounts for under half of them, and the cause for the rest is not known. The sample table holds approximately 150,000 clones. The top ten clonotypes cover approximately 1% of the sample. Material for sequencing was PBMCs. These receptors were taken from a male donor in good health and CMV-seronegative.

This chain joins TRBV6-1 and TRBJ1-2, with 8 bases aligning to TRBD1. The CDR3 is 11 amino acids. The V segment lost 6 bases and the J segment 8 bases; nucleotides outside the gene matches: 2. From germline, CDR1 is MNHNS and CDR2 SASEGT. The CDR3 nucleotides are TGTGCCAGCAGACAGGGGGAAGGCTACACCTTC. Translation gives CASRQGEGYTF.

The chain links TRBV6-5 to TRBJ2-1, with 11 bases matching TRBD2. CDR1 and CDR2 from the germline V gene are MNHEY and SVGAGI. The CDR3 totals 15 residues. Unmatched junction bases numbered 6, after V lost 7 bases and J lost 4 bases. Here the CDR3 DNA reads TGTGCCAGCACCCCGACTAGCGGGGCGTACAATGAGCAGTTCTTC. It encodes CASTPTSGAYNEQFF.

The V call is TRBV29-1, the J call TRBJ1-2; unclear D gene. CDR3 length: 14 amino acids. Germline V CDR1 and CDR2: SQVTM, ANQGSEA. Deletions cut 8 bases from V and 6 bases from J, with 22 bases between. The CDR3, as DNA: TGCAGCTTGAAAGCCGGGAGTGGGCTTGATGGCTACACCTTC. Protein product: CSLKAGSGLDGYTF.

V is TRBV2 and J is TRBJ1-1, with D perhaps matching TRBD1 (6 bases). Trimming shortened V by 7 bases and J by 1 base, and 16 bases separated the two germline ends. The CDR3 consists of 15 residues. Germline-derived CDR1 and CDR2 are SNHLY and FYNNEI. The CDR3 bases are TGTGCCAGCAAATACAATTCGGGACAGAACACTGAAGCTTTCTTT. This gives the protein CASKYNSGQNTEAFF.

The V and J genes are TRBV10-3 and TRBJ1-1, with 10 bases that match TRBD1. The CDR3 is 19 amino acids. V trimming: 3 bases; J trimming: 2 bases; junction bases outside the gene matches: 15. From germline, CDR1 is ENHRY and CDR2 SYGVKD. The CDR3 protein is CAISDPSTVQTGGNTEAFF. CDR3 in DNA: TGTGCCATCAGTGACCCGAGTACAGTCCAGACAGGGGGCAACACTGAAGCTTTCTTT.

V gene TRBV18 combines with J gene TRBJ2-5, with 7 nucleotides matching TRBD1. Germline CDR1 reads KGHSH; CDR2 reads LQKENI. The CDR3 is made up of 14 amino acids. After removal of 5 bases from V and 0 bases from J, the junction contained 3 bases not matched to a gene. As DNA, the CDR3 is TGTGCCAGCTCATCTGGGACAGACCAAGAGACCCAGTACTTC. Translated, it gives CASSSGTDQETQYF. The entire variable domain, with the rest obtained from reference TRBV18 and TRBJ2-5, is as follows: NAGVMQNPRHLVRRRGQEARLRCSPMKGHSHVYWYRQLPEEGLKFMVYLQKENIIDESGMPKERFSAEFPKEGPSILRIQQVVRGDSAAYFCASSSGTDQETQYFGPGTRLLVL.

The V gene is TRBV9, the J gene TRBJ1-2; D uncertain. CDR3 length equals 14 residues. CDR1 is SGDLS and CDR2 is YYNGEE in the germline V gene. The V end was cut by 0 bases, the J end by 8 bases, with 14 bases between. DNA of the CDR3: TGTGCCAGCAGCGTAGCTGACACCTTTGGAGGCTACACCTTC. This translates into CASSVADTFGGYTF. Filled out from reference TRBV9 and TRBJ1-2, the complete variable domain reads DSGVTQTPKHLITATGQRVTLRCSPRSGDLSVYWYQQSLDQGLQFLIQYYNGEERAKGNILERFSAQQFPDLHSELNLSSLELGDSALYFCASSVADTFGGYTFGSGTRLTVV.

A remark on this clone: No DNA is shown, since the ends of the CDR3 on it are uncertain; the CDR3 is the one TCRdb lists. V and J are TRBV9 and TRBJ1-1; the D segment call TRBD1 is taken from the table without a DNA check. Inclusive of both ends, the CDR3 amounts to 14 amino acids. From germline, CDR1 is SGDLS and CDR2 YYNGEE. CDR3 amino acids: CASSVGQGNTEALF.

The V and J genes are TRBV6-6 and TRBJ2-7; D unclear. There are 13 residues in the CDR3. Germline CDR1 MNHNY, CDR2 SVGAGI (reference sequence). The V and J ends lost 3 bases and 3 bases respectively, with 9 bases between them. Written as DNA, the CDR3 is TGTGCCAGCAGTTATTTGGCATACTACGAGCAGTACTTC. Amino acid sequence: CASSYLAYYEQYF.

The chain employs TRBV15 and TRBJ2-3; 10 nucleotides align to TRBD2. The CDR3 is 16 amino acids. Germline CDR1 and CDR2: LNHNV and YYDKDF (reference sequence). V was clipped by 8 bases and J by 5 bases; unmatched bases: 13. CDR3 region: CATRRSGGGWEDTQYF. CDR3 coding DNA: TGTGCCACCCGACGAAGCGGGGGGGGTTGGGAAGATACGCAGTATTTT. The full variable domain, completed using reference TRBV15 and TRBJ2-3, is DAMVIQNPRYQVTQFGKPVTLSCSQTLNHNVMYWYQQKSSQAPKLLFHYYDKDFNNEADTPDNFQSRRPNTSFCFLDIRSPGLGDTAMYLCATRRSGGGWEDTQYFGPGTRLTVL.

This chain uses TRBV9 with TRBJ2-3, with a tentative D call TRBD1 (8 bases). There are 16 residues in the CDR3. V dropped 5 bases and J dropped 0 bases, with 16 bases sitting between them. Germline V gene sequence: CDR1 SGDLS, CDR2 YYNGEE. CDR3 coding DNA: TGTGCCAGCAGACCGACAGGGGAGGGAAGCACAGATACGCAGTATTTT. Translating gives CASRPTGEGSTDTQYF. The variable domain in full, with the rest retrieved from reference TRBV9 and TRBJ2-3, is DSGVTQTPKHLITATGQRVTLRCSPRSGDLSVYWYQQSLDQGLQFLIQYYNGEERAKGNILERFSAQQFPDLHSELNLSSLELGDSALYFCASRPTGEGSTDTQYFGPGTRLTVL.

CDR3 protein: CASSIDTGTGEHSPLHF. The CDR3 DNA reads as TGTGCCAGTAGTATAGACACCGGGACAGGGGAACATTCACCCCTCCACTTT. The rearrangement uses TRBV19 and TRBJ1-6, with TRBD1 matching over 10 bases. The germline CDR1 and CDR2 sequences are LNHDA and SQIVND (reference sequence). Trimming cost V 0 bases and J 8 bases; bases outside gene matches: 7. This CDR3 has 17 residues.

Details on this clone: One end of the junction does not line up with germline, which may come from a read error. Other DNA sequences from this sample encode an identical CDR3 as well. CDR3 protein: CSVGGNPYEQYF. The CDR3 DNA follows: TGCAGCGTTGGCGGGAACCCCTACGAGCAGTATTTC. The chain joins TRBV29-1 to TRBJ2-7; D may be TRBD2 (6 bases). Looked up from germline, CDR1 is SQVTM and CDR2 is ANQGSEA. This CDR3 region has 12 residues.

The V call is TRBV5-1, the J call TRBJ1-5; D is perhaps TRBD1 (6 bases). V was trimmed by 2 bases and J by 8 bases, leaving 14 bases between them. The CDR3 extends over 14 amino acids. Per the germline V gene, CDR1 is SGHRS and CDR2 is YFSETQ. The CDR3 sequence: CASSFAGVGEPQHF. The CDR3 region has the DNA TGCGCCAGCAGCTTCGCAGGGGTCGGGGAGCCCCAGCATTTT.

The chain has TRBV11-2 and TRBJ1-3; 7 bases line up with TRBD1. V was pared by 5 bases and J by 4 bases, with 14 bases of the junction left unmatched. The CDR3 contains 17 residues. The germline gives CDR1 SGHAT, CDR2 FQNNGV. This chain's CDR3 is CASSPPTGKGVGNTIYF. CDR3 DNA: TGTGCCAGCAGCCCACCGACAGGGAAAGGCGTCGGAAACACCATATATTTT.

The chain uses TRBV18 and TRBJ1-5; D is uncertain. The V gene lost 8 bases and the J gene lost 6 bases, with 14 bases spanning the gap. The CDR3 totals 13 residues. The germline CDR1 and CDR2 sequences are KGHSH and LQKENI. The chain's CDR3 is CASHFDTGQPQHF. The CDR3 DNA follows: TGTGCCAGCCATTTCGATACGGGTCAGCCCCAGCATTTT.

In regard to this clone: One end of the junction does not line up with germline, which may come from a read error. The rearrangement uses TRBV30 and TRBJ1-2; no firm D call. Germline V gene lookup returns CDR1 GTSNPN and CDR2 SVGIG (reference sequence). The CDR3 runs to 12 residues. CDR3 nucleotide sequence: TGTGCCTGGAGCGCCTACGACGCTCCGAGGGCCTTC. Amino acids: CAWSAYDAPRAF. Full variable domain (outside the CDR3, taken from reference TRBV30 and TRBJ1-2): SQTIHQWPATLVQPVGSPLSLECTVEGTSNPNLYWYRQAAGRGLQLLFYSVGIGQISSEVPQNLSASRPQDRQFILSSKKLLLSDSGFYLCAWSAYDAPRAFGSGTRLTVV.